This TCR beta chain derives from a study of cytomegalovirus exposure and HLA in healthy donors (dated by TCRdb to the late 2010s). At the level of the whole study: An earlier analysis of several hundred of the donors reported about 300 Gb of sequence data and 100 million to 120 million unique TCR beta sequences obtained from approximately 180 million T cells. An early release covering around 630 HLA-typed donors comprised roughly 300 gigabases of sequencing data and around 86 million unique TCR sequences. Of the roughly 430 genotyped donors, over 65% fell in the genetic ancestry cluster associated with self-reported Caucasian donors. The study aimed to test whether signatures of past pathogen exposure could be identified by cataloging public T cell receptors. The study used immunosequencing to profile the T cell repertoires of several hundred subjects and linked those repertoires to cytomegalovirus serostatus. In addition to the first cohort of 650 to 750 subjects, a separate validation cohort of 130 or so different subjects was used. To predict cytomegalovirus infection status, the study brought together high-throughput TCR immunosequencing, statistical association of individual TCRs with disease status, and machine learning. To study patterns of TCR occurrence, a later analysis re-analyzed previously published TCR beta repertoires from 650 to 750 donors and added high-resolution HLA genotyping. Rather than drawing on any new phenotypic data, the later analysis identified candidate immune exposures from TCR beta sequences and the way those sequences occurred across donors. An earlier analysis of approximately 580 of the donors used high-throughput TCR beta sequencing to judge whether each TCR beta V gene segment behaved as functional or pseudogenic. Donor age, sex, ethnicity and CMV serostatus were collected together with the repertoire data. In a later genetic analysis, genome-wide SNP genotypes for about 55% of the 666 donors were used, and that subset was treated as a discovery cohort. All discovery cohort repertoires had been generated on a single sequencing platform. Both class I and class II loci were covered by HLA typing, at four-digit resolution. The number of donors typed differed by locus, with roughly 629-640 for A, B, C, DRB1 and DQB1, around 560 for DQA1, 606 for DPA1, and some 440 for DPB1. Roughly 5 DR-DQ haplotypes were handled as single units for association and clustering, since linkage in the cohort was strong. Among several hundred genotyped donors of the cohort, an average of approximately 240,000 unique TCR beta nucleotide sequences was sequenced per donor, of which approximately 18% were non-productive. Beyond this particular receptor, the publication reports: When HLA alleles, especially DR and DQ, strongly co-occurred, TCR associations were difficult to assign to individual alleles. CMV serostatus was the only immune exposure information available for the cohort. Because counts were too low, under 20 rarely observed V segments, including chromosome 9 orphons, were left out of the earlier analysis of roughly 600 of the donors. Roughly uniform sequencing depth across donors was assumed in presence/absence analyses, although this assumption may not hold. A further reported finding was that TCR beta sequences accurately predicted the HLA-A and HLA-B alleles for most subjects in the first cohort. Because some donors lacked HLA typing at each locus, the association tests relied only on the typed subset. The authors suggested that the approach could potentially be extended to other disease states and immunological phenotypes. In a later genetic analysis, a missense DCLRE1C variant was associated with V-gene and J-gene trimming of TCR beta chains, and the association was replicated in an independent cohort. Because the 87-base-pair reads could not distinguish some IMGT-functional V segments, including TRBV6-2 and TRBV6-3, those segments were excluded. In a later analysis, several top co-occurrence clusters were reported to appear linked to parvovirus B19, influenza, CMV and Epstein-Barr virus. In both the original and validation cohorts, the classifier was reported to diagnose cytomegalovirus status with high specificity and sensitivity. According to a later analysis, most CMV-associated TCR beta chains appeared to be HLA-restricted, and the HLA associations seemed to be driven largely by CMV exposure. A later analysis found that HLA-associated TCR beta chains were more clonally expanded and had lower generation probabilities than equally common non-associated chains. In a later analysis, 16,951 TCR beta sequences were associated with specific HLA alleles at a false discovery rate of 0.05. The cohort was sequenced for TCR beta chains only, and without alpha or paired-chain data the features that could be detected were limited. While some public TCRs were present in many individuals, most TCR sequences turned up only very rarely across donors. Linkage disequilibrium might explain the correlated functional status among segregating V segments, but an unknown experimental factor could not be excluded. In vitro tests confirmed that a few of the cytomegalovirus-associated TCR beta chains recognize cytomegalovirus antigens. In an earlier analysis of approximately 590 of the donors, most TCR beta V segments appeared in productive rearrangements about 87% or about 30% of the time, broadly matching IMGT annotations. A cluster of highly shared sequence variants was judged likely to represent a technical artifact of the sequencing pipeline. In a later genetic analysis, fewer N-insertions in productive TCRs were reported among donors in an Asian-associated ancestry cluster than the approximately 670-donor mean. According to a later analysis, TCR association rates differed among HLA loci, with DRB1 alleles showing the most associated TCRs and HLA-C alleles showing the fewest. The study listed approximately 150 TCR beta chains as associated with cytomegalovirus.

A word on this clone: Its antigen is currently not known. Per-nucleotide qualities are absent, and no much larger clonotype sits a single base away.

Trimming removed 0 bases from V and 10 bases from J; the gene matches leave 13 bases unexplained. The CDR3 numbers 16 residues from cysteine through phenylalanine. The read is trimmed to its CDR3 DNA, 48 bases read in frame from base 1. For CDR1 and CDR2, the germline V gene lists SGHTS and YDEGEE. Libraries were built with the immunoSEQ multiplex PCR assay. The multiplex PCR relied on a mix of 60 forward primers for TCR Vbeta segments and 13 reverse primers for TCR Jbeta segments. The CDR3 region of rearranged TCR beta genes was amplified from genomic DNA by a multiplex PCR assay. On the Illumina HiSeq System, the amplified TCR beta libraries were sequenced as 87-base-pair reads. The study's processing was this. Across the 500 to 700 repertoires, a later analysis counted tens of millions of unique TCR beta chains, roughly 11 million of which were shared by at least two donors. To remove PCR and sequencing errors, raw reads were error-corrected and collapsed into unique sequences using a nearest-neighbor algorithm that merged closely related sequences. Alignment of CDR3 sequences to IMGT reference sequences was used to assign V, D and J gene segments. For a sequence to be retained, a match of at least six nucleotides to both a V gene segment and a J gene segment was required. Rearrangements were classified as productive when the CDR3 lacked stop codons and remained in frame with V and J, and all other rearrangements were classified as non-productive. Following IMGT convention, CDR3 was defined as the stretch from the second conserved V-encoded cysteine up to the conserved J-encoded phenylalanine. In an earlier analysis of approximately 590 of the donors, sequences lacking an unambiguous match to a single V gene segment were excluded. An earlier analysis of a few hundred of the donors called V segments functional above 56.7% productive rearrangements and segregating when the between-donor standard deviation exceeded 5%. To diagnose cytomegalovirus status from the catalog of TCR beta chain sequences, a statistical classification framework was built. In a later analysis, V and J genes were assigned by comparing TCR nucleotide sequences against IMGT/GENE-DB human TR gene sequences. Using the TCRdist pipeline, a later analysis assigned CDR3 sequences along with most-parsimonious VDJ recombination scenarios. In a later analysis, each TCR beta chain was defined by its CDR3 amino acid sequence together with its V-gene family, and reads lacking a unique V-gene family were excluded. As a way to deal with suspected cross-contamination and a sequencing artifact, a later analysis dropped approximately 570 nucleotide sequences that were highly shared and had low generation probability. In a later analysis, a clonal expansion index for each public chain was calculated from normalized within-repertoire ranks of inferred template counts. In a later analysis, generation probabilities were computed using a VDJ recombination model fitted to out-of-frame rearrangements, and the results were checked against IGoR. In a later analysis, TCR-TCR, TCR-HLA and TCR-CMV co-occurrence was scored with hypergeometric tests, and a repertoire-size bias correction was applied to TCR pairs. False discovery rates were estimated in a later analysis by permuting HLA or CMV assignments 20 times. In a later analysis, co-occurring TCRs were grouped with DBSCAN, and TCRdist sequence similarity was added when clustering was performed within HLA-allele-positive subsets. Repertoires with fewer than 30,000 or more than 120,000 public chains were left out of co-occurrence clustering, as were a handful of repertoires with anomalous nucleotide sharing. What TCRdb holds here is the immuneACCESS table cut down to in-frame rearrangements. Part of the clones is not present; checked against another copy, under half of the missing clones reflect an unresolved V gene, and the others are unexplained. V and J calls and clone size are given by that table; D and trimming were obtained from the DNA. For this sample there are some 160,000 clones; approximately 84% appear just once. The ten biggest clones cover around 7% of the sample.

In total, about 650 healthy bone marrow donors made up the cohort. At the time of sampling, all cohort members were nominally healthy, though unrecorded immune exposures were likely present. The donor tested CMV seropositive, placing the donor among the 289 seropositive members of the cohort. A peripheral blood sample was collected from each donor, and TCR beta sequencing was performed on peripheral blood mononuclear cells. The Qiagen DNeasy Blood Extraction Kit was used to extract genomic DNA from the blood cell samples. Here the chain combines TRBV5-8 and TRBJ1-5, with 7 central nucleotides matching TRBD1. Sequencing was carried out using PBMCs. The receptor comes from a middle-aged woman in good health and CMV-seropositive. The CDR3 loop reads CASSLARQGGFRPQHF. The nucleotide sequence is TGTGCCAGCAGCTTGGCTCGGCAGGGGGGTTTTCGTCCCCAGCATTTT.